What follows are 5 T cell receptor beta chains derived from one specimen sequenced in a study of monozygotic twins with inflammatory bowel disease. TCRdb reprocessed the 5' RACE reads and keeps a single row for each CDR3 protein, giving no DNA. The sample totals 200,000 to 250,000 distinct CDR3 sequences. The sample taken for sequencing was blood. These receptors came from a human donor with ulcerative colitis or Crohn's disease, or a healthy co-twin of an affected twin (not recorded which).

The chain employs TRBV20-1 and TRBJ1-2; TCRdb calls TRBD1, which cannot be checked without DNA. Germline V gene lookup returns CDR1 DFQATT and CDR2 SNEGSKA (reference sequence). This CDR3 spans 12 amino acids. The CDR3 loop is CSATRQSGGYTF.

The gene calls are TRBV11-1 and TRBJ2-5; lacking DNA, the TRBD1 call made by TCRdb goes unchecked. The CDR3 consists of 15 residues. From germline, CDR1 is SGHAT and CDR2 FQDESV (reference sequence). Here the CDR3 reads CASSSRDRGLETQYF.

The rearrangement uses TRBV5-1 and TRBJ1-1. The CDR3 is made up of 18 amino acids. The germline gives CDR1 SGHRS, CDR2 YFSETQ. The CDR3 reads CASSLAPQSGRMNTEAFF. Complete variable domain (other parts from reference TRBV5-1 and TRBJ1-1): KAGVTQTPRYLIKTRGQQVTLSCSPISGHRSVSWYQQTPGQGLQFLFEYFSETQRNKGNFPGRFSGRQFSNSRSEMNVSTLELGDSALYLCASSLAPQSGRMNTEAFFGQGTRLTVV.

The chain links TRBV12-3 or TRBV12-4 to TRBJ2-3; TCRdb's D gene call, TRBD1, goes unchecked for lack of DNA. CDR3 length: 13 residues. The CDR3: CASILGGADTQYF.

V is TRBV27 and J is TRBJ2-1; no DNA is available, so the TRBD2 call from TCRdb remains unchecked. In germline, CDR1 is MNHEY, CDR2 SMNVEV (reference sequence). The CDR3 is made up of 16 amino acids. Here the CDR3 reads CASSSIAGGSYNEQFF.